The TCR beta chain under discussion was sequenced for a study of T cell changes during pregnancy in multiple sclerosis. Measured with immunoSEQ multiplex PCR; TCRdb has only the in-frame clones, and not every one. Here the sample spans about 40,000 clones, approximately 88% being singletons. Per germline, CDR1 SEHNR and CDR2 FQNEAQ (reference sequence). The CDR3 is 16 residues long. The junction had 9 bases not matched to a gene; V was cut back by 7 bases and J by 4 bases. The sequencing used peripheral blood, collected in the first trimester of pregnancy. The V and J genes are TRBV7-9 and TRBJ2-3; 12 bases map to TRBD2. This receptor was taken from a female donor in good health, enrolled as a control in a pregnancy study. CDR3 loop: CASNDLAGGPADTQYF. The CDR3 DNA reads TGTGCCAGCAACGACCTAGCGGGGGGGCCCGCAGATACGCAGTATTTT.